These T cell receptor beta chains were read from a single sample in a study of blood T cell repertoires in COVID-19. Profiled with immunoSEQ multiplex PCR; TCRdb holds only in-frame clones, not every one. This table holds 250,000 or so clones, around nine tenths found once. Sequencing used peripheral blood. The receptors stem from a young man with active or convalescent COVID-19. The CDR3 runs from the conserved cysteine through the conserved F or W. A D gene is named only where the DNA matches it firmly. Rows give clone size only sometimes, using once, few, many, or a class for an expanded clone.

d_gene: TRBD2; j_gene: TRBJ2-3; abundance: NA; v_gene: TRBV2; CDR3aa: CASSENPRLAGVTDTQYF; CDR3nt: TGTGCCAGCAGTGAAAACCCGCGACTAGCGGGCGTTACAGATACGCAGTATTTT
d_gene: NA; j_gene: TRBJ1-4; abundance: NA; v_gene: TRBV2; CDR3aa: CASSANRRVGTNEKLFF; CDR3nt: TGTGCCAGCAGTGCGAATCGACGGGTTGGGACTAATGAAAAACTGTTTTTT
d_gene: TRBD1; j_gene: TRBJ1-4; abundance: once; v_gene: TRBV9; CDR3aa: CASSPGTGVNEKLFF; CDR3nt: TGTGCCAGCAGCCCGGGGACAGGGGTTAACGAAAAACTGTTTTTT
d_gene: TRBD1; j_gene: TRBJ1-5; abundance: NA; v_gene: TRBV19; CDR3aa: CASSDREKPQHF; CDR3nt: TGTGCCAGTTCGGACAGGGAGAAGCCCCAGCATTTT
d_gene: NA; j_gene: TRBJ1-3; abundance: NA; v_gene: TRBV2; CDR3aa: CASSQPGGSSGNTIYF; CDR3nt: TGTGCCAGCAGCCAACCGGGGGGGAGCTCTGGAAACACCATATATTTT
d_gene: TRBD1; j_gene: TRBJ1-6; abundance: NA; v_gene: TRBV30; CDR3aa: CAWEWTGGSPLHF; CDR3nt: TGTGCCTGGGAATGGACAGGGGGATCACCCCTCCACTTT
d_gene: TRBD1; j_gene: TRBJ1-1; abundance: NA; v_gene: TRBV6-1; CDR3aa: CASSDPGQPNTEAFF; CDR3nt: TGTGCCAGCAGTGACCCGGGACAGCCGAACACTGAAGCTTTCTTT
d_gene: TRBD2; j_gene: TRBJ2-3; abundance: NA; v_gene: TRBV6-4; CDR3aa: CASSRSGGGTDTQYF; CDR3nt: TGTGCCAGCAGCCGGAGCGGGGGGGGCACAGATACGCAGTATTTT
d_gene: NA; j_gene: TRBJ2-2; abundance: NA; v_gene: TRBV19; CDR3aa: CASSTPRTNTGELFF; CDR3nt: TGTGCCAGTAGTACACCGCGGACGAACACCGGGGAGCTGTTTTTT
d_gene: NA; j_gene: TRBJ2-6; abundance: NA; v_gene: TRBV19; CDR3aa: CASSIVAASGANVLTF; CDR3nt: TGTGCCAGTAGTATAGTGGCGGCCTCTGGGGCCAACGTCCTGACTTTC
d_gene: NA; j_gene: TRBJ1-5; abundance: NA; v_gene: TRBV7-2; CDR3aa: CASSLVGGADQPQHF; CDR3nt: TGTGCCAGCAGCTTAGTGGGGGGGGCTGATCAGCCCCAGCATTTT
d_gene: NA; j_gene: TRBJ1-2; abundance: NA; v_gene: TRBV20-1; CDR3aa: CSATYGGGYTF; CDR3nt: TGCAGTGCTACATACGGCGGTGGCTACACCTTC
d_gene: NA; j_gene: TRBJ1-2; abundance: NA; v_gene: TRBV4-2; CDR3aa: CASSQEEGRGAGYTF; CDR3nt: TGTGCCAGCAGCCAAGAGGAAGGGAGGGGGGCTGGCTACACCTTC
d_gene: TRBD1; j_gene: TRBJ1-2; abundance: NA; v_gene: TRBV18; CDR3aa: CASSSTGGRDGYTF; CDR3nt: TGTGCCAGCTCAAGTACAGGGGGACGCGATGGCTACACCTTC
d_gene: TRBD1; j_gene: TRBJ1-2; abundance: NA; v_gene: TRBV19; CDR3aa: CASSSSTGVRLTNYGYTF; CDR3nt: TGTGCCAGTAGTTCTTCGACAGGGGTTAGACTTACTAACTATGGCTACACCTTC
d_gene: NA; j_gene: TRBJ2-6; abundance: few; v_gene: TRBV4-1; CDR3aa: CASSQPSGTKGVGSGANVLTF; CDR3nt: TGCGCCAGCAGCCAACCAAGCGGAACGAAGGGTGTCGGCTCTGGGGCCAACGTCCTGACTTTC
d_gene: NA; j_gene: TRBJ1-2; abundance: NA; v_gene: TRBV4-3; CDR3aa: CASSQALDTTNYGYTF; CDR3nt: TGCGCCAGCAGCCAAGCTTTGGACACCACGAACTATGGCTACACCTTC
d_gene: NA; j_gene: TRBJ2-5; abundance: once; v_gene: TRBV27; CDR3aa: CASSRRSRETQYF; CDR3nt: TGTGCCAGCAGCAGGAGGAGTCGAGAGACCCAGTACTTC
d_gene: NA; j_gene: TRBJ1-2; abundance: few; v_gene: TRBV19; CDR3aa: CASSTNAGTNYGYTF; CDR3nt: TGTGCCAGTAGTACTAACGCCGGGACAAACTATGGCTACACCTTC
d_gene: NA; j_gene: TRBJ1-6; abundance: NA; v_gene: TRBV13; CDR3aa: CASSLDAGGNSPLHF; CDR3nt: TGTGCCAGCAGCTTGGACGCGGGAGGGAATTCACCCCTCCACTTT
d_gene: NA; j_gene: TRBJ2-1; abundance: NA; v_gene: TRBV21-1; CDR3aa: CASSKEGDRGRGAYNEQFF; CDR3nt: TGTGCCAGCAGCAAAGAAGGCGACAGGGGACGTGGGGCCTACAATGAGCAGTTCTTC
d_gene: TRBD1; j_gene: TRBJ1-1; abundance: NA; v_gene: TRBV27; CDR3aa: CASSPGGGNTEAFF; CDR3nt: TGTGCCAGCAGCCCAGGGGGAGGAAACACTGAAGCTTTCTTT
d_gene: NA; j_gene: TRBJ1-4; abundance: NA; v_gene: TRBV25-1; CDR3aa: CASQGRVPNEKLFF; CDR3nt: TGTGCCAGCCAGGGCCGGGTACCTAATGAAAAACTGTTTTTT
d_gene: NA; j_gene: TRBJ1-2; abundance: NA; v_gene: TRBV7-8; CDR3aa: CASSPDGGLGYGYTF; CDR3nt: TGTGCCAGCAGCCCGGACGGAGGTTTGGGGTATGGCTACACCTTC
d_gene: NA; j_gene: TRBJ2-5; abundance: NA; v_gene: TRBV11-3; CDR3aa: CASSPRASETQYF; CDR3nt: TGTGCCAGCAGCCCGAGGGCCAGTGAGACCCAGTACTTC
d_gene: TRBD1; j_gene: TRBJ2-5; abundance: NA; v_gene: TRBV15; CDR3aa: CATSRAPGGRETQYF; CDR3nt: TGTGCCACCAGCAGAGCTCCAGGGGGCAGGGAGACCCAGTACTTC
d_gene: NA; j_gene: TRBJ1-1; abundance: NA; v_gene: TRBV10-2; CDR3aa: CASSGALNTEAFF; CDR3nt: TGCGCCAGCAGTGGGGCACTGAACACTGAAGCTTTCTTT
d_gene: NA; j_gene: TRBJ1-3; abundance: NA; v_gene: TRBV2; CDR3aa: CATGGDTIYF; CDR3nt: TGTGCCACCGGGGGGGACACCATATATTTT
d_gene: TRBD1; j_gene: TRBJ1-1; abundance: NA; v_gene: TRBV6-5; CDR3aa: CASSFGTGVNTEAFF; CDR3nt: TGTGCCAGCAGTTTTGGGACAGGGGTGAACACTGAAGCTTTCTTT
d_gene: NA; j_gene: TRBJ1-2; abundance: NA; v_gene: TRBV12-3/TRBV12-4; CDR3aa: CASFLRGAGGYTF; CDR3nt: TGTGCCAGCTTCTTGCGGGGGGCGGGTGGCTACACCTTC
d_gene: NA; j_gene: TRBJ2-3; abundance: NA; v_gene: TRBV2; CDR3aa: CASSVEGTDTQYF; CDR3nt: TGTGCCAGCAGTGTTGAGGGCACAGATACGCAGTATTTT
d_gene: NA; j_gene: TRBJ1-1; abundance: once; v_gene: TRBV7-9; CDR3aa: CASRHLSDSYTEAFF; CDR3nt: TGTGCCAGCAGACACCTTTCGGACAGTTACACTGAAGCTTTCTTT
d_gene: NA; j_gene: TRBJ1-5; abundance: NA; v_gene: TRBV12-3/TRBV12-4; CDR3aa: CASGWGGQPQHF; CDR3nt: TGTGCCAGCGGGTGGGGCGGTCAGCCCCAGCATTTT
d_gene: TRBD2; j_gene: TRBJ2-3; abundance: NA; v_gene: TRBV7-2; CDR3aa: CASSLLVPGGIFTDTQYF; CDR3nt: TGTGCCAGCAGCCTACTGGTCCCGGGGGGGATTTTCACAGATACGCAGTATTTT
d_gene: NA; j_gene: TRBJ1-1; abundance: NA; v_gene: TRBV19; CDR3aa: CASSMGHNTEAFF; CDR3nt: TGTGCCAGTAGTATGGGACACAACACTGAAGCTTTCTTT
d_gene: NA; j_gene: TRBJ1-2; abundance: NA; v_gene: TRBV5-6; CDR3aa: CASSLATQGPAYGYTF; CDR3nt: TGTGCCAGCAGCTTGGCCACGCAGGGGCCAGCCTATGGCTACACCTTC
d_gene: TRBD2; j_gene: TRBJ2-1; abundance: NA; v_gene: TRBV24-1; CDR3aa: CATSPGRFFGYNEQFF; CDR3nt: TGTGCCACCAGTCCCGGGAGGTTTTTCGGGTACAATGAGCAGTTCTTC
d_gene: NA; j_gene: TRBJ1-4; abundance: NA; v_gene: TRBV11-2; CDR3aa: CASSTGHREKLFF; CDR3nt: TGTGCCAGCAGTACGGGACACCGAGAAAAACTGTTTTTT
d_gene: NA; j_gene: TRBJ1-1; abundance: NA; v_gene: TRBV9; CDR3aa: CASSVEQGNTEAFF; CDR3nt: TGTGCCAGCAGCGTAGAACAGGGGAACACTGAAGCTTTCTTT
d_gene: TRBD1; j_gene: TRBJ2-2; abundance: NA; v_gene: TRBV5-8; CDR3aa: CASSLPRTGTGHTGELFF; CDR3nt: TGTGCCAGCAGCTTACCTCGCACAGGGACAGGGCACACCGGGGAGCTGTTTTTT
d_gene: NA; j_gene: TRBJ1-1; abundance: NA; v_gene: TRBV29-1; CDR3aa: CSVRQSMNTEAFF; CDR3nt: TGCAGCGTGAGACAGTCCATGAACACTGAAGCTTTCTTT
d_gene: TRBD2; j_gene: TRBJ2-3; abundance: NA; v_gene: TRBV5-6; CDR3aa: CASSLEASGGASTDTQYF; CDR3nt: TGTGCCAGCAGCTTGGAGGCTAGCGGGGGGGCGAGCACAGATACGCAGTATTTT
d_gene: NA; j_gene: TRBJ1-1; abundance: NA; v_gene: TRBV5-1; CDR3aa: CASSPGREPNTEAFF; CDR3nt: TGCGCCAGCAGCCCCGGTCGGGAACCGAACACTGAAGCTTTCTTT
d_gene: NA; j_gene: TRBJ1-1; abundance: NA; v_gene: TRBV5-6; CDR3aa: CASSLVEINTEAFF; CDR3nt: TGTGCCAGCAGCTTGGTTGAGATAAACACTGAAGCTTTCTTT
d_gene: TRBD1; j_gene: TRBJ2-5; abundance: NA; v_gene: TRBV6-1; CDR3aa: CASSEAYRGQETQYF; CDR3nt: TGTGCCAGCAGTGAAGCCTACAGGGGCCAAGAGACCCAGTACTTC
d_gene: NA; j_gene: TRBJ1-1; abundance: NA; v_gene: TRBV12-5; CDR3aa: CASGSGTAYTEAFF; CDR3nt: TGTGCTAGTGGTTCTGGGACTGCCTACACTGAAGCTTTCTTT
d_gene: TRBD1; j_gene: TRBJ1-1; abundance: NA; v_gene: TRBV5-6; CDR3aa: CASTRQGTETEAFF; CDR3nt: TGTGCCAGCACACGACAGGGAACGGAGACTGAAGCTTTCTTT
d_gene: NA; j_gene: TRBJ1-1; abundance: once; v_gene: TRBV7-2; CDR3aa: CASSLGDYDSFF; CDR3nt: TGTGCCAGCAGCTTAGGGGACTACGACTCTTTCTTT
d_gene: TRBD2; j_gene: TRBJ2-1; abundance: NA; v_gene: TRBV7-9; CDR3aa: CASGHTGTSDNEQFF; CDR3nt: TGTGCCAGCGGGCACACCGGGACTAGCGACAATGAGCAGTTCTTC
d_gene: TRBD1; j_gene: TRBJ1-2; abundance: once; v_gene: TRBV6-2/TRBV6-3; CDR3aa: CASSRAGGQGGYTF; CDR3nt: TGTGCCAGCAGTCGCGCAGGGGGCCAAGGTGGCTACACCTTC
d_gene: NA; j_gene: TRBJ1-1; abundance: NA; v_gene: TRBV6-4; CDR3aa: CASSDKTGGHTEAFF; CDR3nt: TGTGCCAGCAGTGACAAGACAGGTGGGCACACTGAAGCTTTCTTT
d_gene: NA; j_gene: TRBJ2-7; abundance: once; v_gene: TRBV7-6; CDR3aa: CASSLAAGGIYEQYF; CDR3nt: TGTGCCAGCAGCTTAGCGGCAGGGGGGATATACGAGCAGTACTTC
d_gene: NA; j_gene: TRBJ1-1; abundance: NA; v_gene: TRBV24-1; CDR3aa: CATSDRQELFF; CDR3nt: TGTGCCACCAGCGACCGACAGGAGCTTTTCTTT
d_gene: NA; j_gene: TRBJ2-3; abundance: NA; v_gene: TRBV3-1/TRBV3-2; CDR3aa: CASSQQRIETDTQYF; CDR3nt: TGTGCCAGCAGCCAACAGCGGATAGAAACAGATACGCAGTATTTT
d_gene: NA; j_gene: TRBJ1-1; abundance: NA; v_gene: TRBV7-8; CDR3aa: CASSLGPMNTEAFF; CDR3nt: TGTGCCAGCAGCTTAGGGCCGATGAACACTGAAGCTTTCTTT
d_gene: TRBD1; j_gene: TRBJ2-7; abundance: NA; v_gene: TRBV10-2; CDR3aa: CASSVGTGIPYEQYF; CDR3nt: TGCGCCAGCAGTGTCGGGACAGGGATTCCCTACGAGCAGTACTTC
d_gene: NA; j_gene: TRBJ2-4; abundance: NA; v_gene: TRBV6-5; CDR3aa: CASWRDGLAKNIQYF; CDR3nt: TGTGCCAGCTGGCGGGACGGGTTAGCCAAAAACATTCAGTACTTC
d_gene: TRBD2; j_gene: TRBJ2-3; abundance: NA; v_gene: TRBV7-2; CDR3aa: CASSSGGGNADTQYF; CDR3nt: TGTGCCAGCAGCTCCGGGGGGGGGAATGCAGATACGCAGTATTTT
d_gene: NA; j_gene: TRBJ2-2; abundance: NA; v_gene: TRBV6-5; CDR3aa: CASTPGVYTGELFF; CDR3nt: TGTGCCAGCACTCCGGGAGTATACACCGGGGAGCTGTTTTTT